Given below is one T cell receptor beta chain in context. V dropped 5 bases and J dropped 0 bases, with 17 bases sitting between them. The CDR3 spans 17 residues. Germline loops: CDR1 MDHEN, CDR2 SYDVKM. This record belongs to a study of PD-1 blockade in classical Hodgkin lymphoma. This table comes from immunoSEQ multiplex PCR, and its TCRdb copy is limited to in-frame clones, with some not included. The sample includes under 100,000 clones, around four fifths of them seen just once. Each patient's relapse followed autologous stem cell transplantation, and brentuximab vedotin exposure varied. The input for sequencing was peripheral blood mononuclear cells (PBMCs), taken at baseline. The V gene is TRBV28, the J gene TRBJ1-3; tentatively, D is TRBD1 (5 bases). This TCR derives from a human donor with classical Hodgkin lymphoma. CDR3 bases: TGTGCCAGCAGTCCCAGCAGGGCCACGAGCTCTGGAAACACCATATATTTT. This encodes CASSPSRATSSGNTIYF.